The TCR beta chain described here comes from a study of blood T cell repertoires in COVID-19. Study summary: Sites across the United States, Italy and Spain contributed samples from acute and convalescent COVID-19. Sources were T cells, B-cell-depleted T cells, or PBMCs; the material itself was cDNA or gDNA.

This clone was observed once. Under the authors' procedure: Reference gene primer amplification yielded estimated nucleated cell counts. The method was immunoSEQ multiplex PCR; TCRdb's version includes in-frame clones alone and lacks a portion of them. V, J and clone size were drawn from that table, and D and trimming were deduced from the DNA. The sample contains 250,000 or so clones, 82% of which appear only once. Trimming took off 0 bases at V and 5 bases at J, with 11 bases between the two ends. This CDR3 has 14 residues. Germline V lookup: CDR1 SGHDT, CDR2 YYEEEE. The J gene is TRBJ1-2, the V gene TRBV5-6; possibly TRBD1 for D (5 bases). Specimen: peripheral blood. The TCR comes from a woman aged 18-29 years with acute or convalescent COVID-19. The CDR3, as DNA: TGTGCCAGCAGCTTGGTGGGGAGGGGATATGGCTACACCTTC. Its translation is CASSLVGRGYGYTF.